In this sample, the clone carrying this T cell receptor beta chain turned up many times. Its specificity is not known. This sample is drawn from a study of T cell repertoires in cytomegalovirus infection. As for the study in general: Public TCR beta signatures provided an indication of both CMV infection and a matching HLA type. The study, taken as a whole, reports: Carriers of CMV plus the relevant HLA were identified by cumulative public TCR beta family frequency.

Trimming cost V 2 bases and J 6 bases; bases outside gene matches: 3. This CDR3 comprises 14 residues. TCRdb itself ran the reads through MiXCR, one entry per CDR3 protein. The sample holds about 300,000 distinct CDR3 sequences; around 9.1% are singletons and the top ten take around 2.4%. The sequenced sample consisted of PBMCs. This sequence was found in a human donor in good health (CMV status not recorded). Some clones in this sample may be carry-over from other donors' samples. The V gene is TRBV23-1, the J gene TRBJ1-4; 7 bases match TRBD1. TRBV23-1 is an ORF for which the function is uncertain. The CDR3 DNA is TGCGCCAGCAGTCAAAGAGGGGGCGATGAAAAACTGTTTTTT. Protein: CASSQRGGDEKLFF.